Below are 22 T cell receptor beta chains sequenced from a single sample in a study of blood T cell repertoires in COVID-19. The data were produced by immunoSEQ multiplex PCR, yet TCRdb's version contains in-frame clones alone and is incomplete. The data show over 55,000 clones, approximately 81% seen once. The sample comprised PBMCs or T cells enriched from blood (not recorded which). All receptors derive from a woman aged 40 to 49 with acute COVID-19.

This sequence joins TRBV7-9 and TRBJ2-1, with D perhaps TRBD1 (6 bases). Trimming left V 4 bases short and J 0 bases short, with 13 bases between. The length of the CDR3 is 16 residues. Germline V gives CDR1 SEHNR, CDR2 FQNEAQ (reference sequence). In DNA, the CDR3 is TGTGCCAGCAGCTCCCCCGGGACACTCTCCTACAATGAGCAGTTCTTC. This encodes CASSSPGTLSYNEQFF.

This chain uses TRBV28 with TRBJ2-5, with 7 bases matching TRBD2. This CDR3 has 13 residues. The ends lost 5 bases at V and 10 bases at J; junction bases unmatched: 10. Germline assignment: CDR1 MDHEN and CDR2 SYDVKM. This CDR3 reads CASSPRGGRIQYF. The CDR3 nucleotides read TGTGCCAGCAGTCCCCGTGGCGGGAGAATCCAGTACTTC. The entire variable domain, with the rest obtained from reference TRBV28 and TRBJ2-5, is as follows: DVKVTQSSRYLVKRTGEKVFLECVQDMDHENMFWYRQDPGLGLRLIYFSYDVKMKEKGDIPEGYSVSREKKERFSLILESASTNQTSMYLCASSPRGGRIQYFGPGTRLLVL.

This chain links TRBV5-1 with TRBJ1-6; 9 bases agree with TRBD1. V shed 4 bases and J 8 bases; nucleotides not matched to a gene: 7. Germline V CDR1 and CDR2: SGHRS, YFSETQ. The CDR3 loop spans 15 amino acids. CDR3 in DNA: TGCGCCAGCAGCCTCCGGGACAGGGAGGATTCACCCCTCCACTTT. It codes for CASSLRDREDSPLHF.

This clone showed up just a few times. J is TRBJ2-3 and V is TRBV3-1 (or the pseudogene TRBV3-2); TRBD2 matches at 15 bases. The CDR3 spans 18 residues. Germline lookup yields CDR1 LGHDT and CDR2 YNNKEL (reference sequence). The V segment lost 2 bases and the J segment 5 bases; nucleotides outside the gene matches: 8. The CDR3 reads CASSQFGLAGGSEDTQYF. CDR3 sequence (DNA): TGTGCCAGCAGCCAATTCGGACTAGCGGGAGGGTCTGAAGATACGCAGTATTTT.

The chain carries TRBV28 and TRBJ2-5; no clear D. CDR1 is MDHEN and CDR2 is SYDVKM in the germline V gene. The CDR3 covers 14 residues. V lost 2 bases, J lost 5 bases, and 12 bases lay in between. CDR3 DNA sequence: TGTGCCAGCAGTTTAGTTACGGGTGGGGAGACCCAGTACTTC. The encoded protein is CASSLVTGGETQYF.

The chain links TRBV6-1 to TRBJ1-2; tentative D call: TRBD1 (5 bases). CDR3 size: 16 residues. The V and J ends lost 2 bases and 6 bases respectively, with 19 bases between them. Germline values: CDR1 MNHNS, CDR2 SASEGT. CDR3 coding DNA: TGTGCCAGCAGTGAAACGGTCAACCAGGGAGGAAATGGCTACACCTTC. Translated: CASSETVNQGGNGYTF.

The genes are TRBV5-6 and TRBJ2-1; 10 nucleotides agree with TRBD1. V was pared by 4 bases and J by 7 bases, with 11 bases of the junction left unmatched. This CDR3 is built from 16 residues. Germline CDR1 reads SGHDT; CDR2 reads YYEEEE. CDR3 nucleotides: TGTGCCAGCAGCACTGGGACAGGGGTAGGGGGGAATGAGCAGTTCTTC. It codes for CASSTGTGVGGNEQFF.

The V gene is TRBV5-4, the J gene TRBJ1-6; 7 bases align to TRBD1. This CDR3 is built from 15 residues. Germline loops: CDR1 SGHNT, CDR2 YYREEE (reference sequence). V was pared by 5 bases and J by 3 bases, with 5 bases of the junction left unmatched. The CDR3 loop reads CASSSRDSYNSPLHF. The CDR3 DNA reads as TGTGCCAGCAGTTCCCGGGACAGCTATAATTCACCCCTCCACTTT.

The chain couples TRBV24-1 to TRBJ2-4; tentatively, D is TRBD2 (6 bases). Trimming took off 5 bases at V and 0 bases at J, with 16 bases between the two ends. Germline lookup yields CDR1 KGHDR and CDR2 SFDVKD. This CDR3 is built from 17 residues. The DNA for the CDR3 is TGTGCCACCAGTGGGACGGGGGAAGGAATAGCCAAAAACATTCAGTACTTC. It yields the protein CATSGTGEGIAKNIQYF.

The J gene is TRBJ2-1, the V gene TRBV3-1 (or the pseudogene TRBV3-2), with 12 nucleotides matching TRBD1. Germline loops: CDR1 LGHDT, CDR2 YNNKEL (reference sequence). The CDR3 covers 16 residues. V lost 0 bases to trimming and J lost 6 bases; unmatched junction nucleotides: 3. The CDR3, as DNA: TGTGCCAGCAGCCAAGAACCGGGACAGGGGGCCAATGAGCAGTTCTTC. It is translated as CASSQEPGQGANEQFF.

This clone was counted a few times. DNA for the CDR3: TGTGCCAGCAGTCGAACTCAACAGGCTAGCAATCAGCCCCAGCATTTT. Translating it yields CASSRTQQASNQPQHF. The rearrangement links TRBV28 to TRBJ1-5; weak D call: TRBD1 (5 bases). V shed 5 bases and J shed 0 bases, with 14 bases lying between them. Germline assignment: CDR1 MDHEN and CDR2 SYDVKM. The CDR3 extends over 16 amino acids.

The chain employs TRBV4-2 and TRBJ1-2, with D possibly being TRBD1 (6 bases). The CDR3 covers 18 residues. V shed 4 bases and J shed 3 bases, with 24 bases lying between them. Germline CDR1 reads LGHNA; CDR2 reads YNFKEQ. CDR3 loop: CASSRGIDFQGLDYGYTF. The CDR3 nucleotides are TGTGCCAGCAGCCGGGGGATCGACTTCCAGGGGCTCGACTATGGCTACACCTTC.

This rearrangement joins TRBV20-1 to TRBJ1-2; D gene uncertain. CDR1 is DFQATT, CDR2 SNEGSKA, per germline (reference sequence). Trimming pared 3 bases from V and 2 bases from J, leaving 19 bases between. This CDR3 comprises 16 residues. The CDR3 coding sequence is TGCAGTGCTAGTTCCCTTAGCGGTGCGGGGAACTATGGCTACACCTTC. Its protein product is CSASSLSGAGNYGYTF.

This chain uses TRBV28 with TRBJ1-3; no clear D gene. Germline V CDR1 and CDR2: MDHEN, SYDVKM. The V end was cut by 6 bases, the J end by 0 bases, with 9 bases between. The CDR3 length is 14 residues. The DNA of the CDR3 is TGTGCCAGCAGCCCGGTTAGCTCTGGAAACACCATATATTTT. Its translation is CASSPVSSGNTIYF.

This chain joins TRBV25-1 and TRBJ2-3; 11 nucleotides agree with TRBD2. V was pared by 1 base and J by 4 bases, with 4 bases of the junction left unmatched. Germline loops: CDR1 MGHDK, CDR2 SYGVNS. The CDR3 runs 16 residues. This CDR3 reads CASSEFVAGGSDTQYF. DNA of the CDR3: TGTGCCAGCAGTGAATTTGTAGCGGGAGGGTCAGATACGCAGTATTTT.

This chain uses TRBV19 with TRBJ2-5; D is possibly TRBD1 (6 bases). This CDR3 comprises 15 residues. V lost 2 bases to trimming and J lost 0 bases, with 10 bases between them. CDR1 and CDR2 (germline): LNHDA, SQIVND (reference sequence). The CDR3: CASSISGQHQETQYF. The CDR3, as DNA: TGTGCCAGTAGTATATCTGGACAGCACCAAGAGACCCAGTACTTC.

The rearrangement links TRBV7-9 to TRBJ2-5; 11 nucleotides line up with TRBD2. V lost 1 base and J lost 5; bases outside the gene matches: 6. This CDR3 contains 16 residues. Per the germline V gene, CDR1 is SEHNR and CDR2 is FQNEAQ (reference sequence). For the CDR3, the DNA is TGTGCCAGCAGCTTAGACGGACTAGCGGGTTATGAGACCCAGTACTTC. As protein: CASSLDGLAGYETQYF.

This clone has just one count. The V call is TRBV28, the J call TRBJ1-2; 8 positions agree with TRBD1. The CDR3 covers 12 residues. Germline CDR1 is MDHEN and CDR2 is SYDVKM. J was trimmed by 9 bases and V by 10 bases; bases with no gene match: 10. In nucleotides, the CDR3 is TGTGCCATCCAGAGACAGGGGAGTAGCTACACCTTC. Amino acid sequence: CAIQRQGSSYTF.

The chain joins TRBV10-2 to TRBJ1-2; 12 bases align to TRBD1. CDR3 length equals 14 residues. CDR1 and CDR2 (germline): WSHSY, SAAADI. V shed 2 bases, J shed 7 bases, and the junction held 2 bases outside the gene matches. The CDR3 DNA reads as TGCGCCAGCAGTGAGCCGGGACAGGGGGCTGGCTACACCTTC. Its translation: CASSEPGQGAGYTF.

This clone was seen more than once but under ten times. The V call is TRBV19, the J call TRBJ1-5; D is unclear. The CDR3 runs to 15 residues. Germline CDR1 reads LNHDA; CDR2 reads SQIVND (reference sequence). Trimming took 3 bases from V and 4 from J, leaving 13 bases between them. The CDR3 region is CASSISREGNQPQHF. Here the CDR3 DNA reads TGTGCCAGTAGTATTTCCCGGGAGGGAAATCAGCCCCAGCATTTT.

The genes are TRBV29-1 and TRBJ2-2; a weak D match, TRBD2 (6 bases). Trimming shortened V by 2 bases and J by 4 bases, and 8 bases separated the two germline ends. The CDR3 totals 13 residues. Germline-derived CDR1 and CDR2 are SQVTM and ANQGSEA. Written as DNA, the CDR3 is TGCAGCGTTGAATGGGGGGTCACCGGGGAGCTGTTTTTT. Translating gives CSVEWGVTGELFF.

Here the CDR3 DNA reads TGCGCCAGCAGTGTGGGCAGGGATGAAAAACTGTTTTTT. Residues: CASSVGRDEKLFF. This chain joins TRBV10-2 and TRBJ1-4; a possible D gene is TRBD1 (5 bases). The CDR3 loop spans 13 amino acids. Trimming took off 4 bases at V and 6 bases at J, with 9 bases between the two ends. The germline gives CDR1 WSHSY, CDR2 SAAADI.